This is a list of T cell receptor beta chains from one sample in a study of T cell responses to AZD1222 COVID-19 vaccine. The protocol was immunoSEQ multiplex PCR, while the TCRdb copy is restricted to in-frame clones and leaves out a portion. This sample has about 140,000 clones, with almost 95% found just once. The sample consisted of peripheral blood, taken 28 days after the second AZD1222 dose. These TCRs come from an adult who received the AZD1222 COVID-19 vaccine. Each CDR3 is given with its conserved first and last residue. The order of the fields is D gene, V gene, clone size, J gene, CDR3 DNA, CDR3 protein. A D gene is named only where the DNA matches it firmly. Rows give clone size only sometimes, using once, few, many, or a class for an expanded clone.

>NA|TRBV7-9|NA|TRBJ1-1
TGTGCCAGCAGCTCCTCCGGGGTGACTGAAGCTTTCTTT
CASSSSGVTEAFF
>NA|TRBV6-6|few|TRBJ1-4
TGTGCCAGCAGCGTGATGCGGGGTTTTAATGAAAAACTGTTTTTT
CASSVMRGFNEKLFF
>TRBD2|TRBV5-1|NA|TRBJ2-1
TGCGCCAGCAGCGTGACGAGCGGGAGACGGGACAATGAGCAGTTCTTC
CASSVTSGRRDNEQFF
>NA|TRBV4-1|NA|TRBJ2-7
TGCGCCAGCAGTCCGGGACACCTATCTGGGGAGCAGTACTTC
CASSPGHLSGEQYF
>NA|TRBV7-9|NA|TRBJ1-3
TGTGCCAGCAGCTTAGCTTCTGGGTCTGGAAACACCATATATTTT
CASSLASGSGNTIYF
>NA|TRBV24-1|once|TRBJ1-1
TGTGCCACCAAATCCCGGGGCCCTTCTGAAGCTTTCTTT
CATKSRGPSEAFF
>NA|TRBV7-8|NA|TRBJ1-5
TGTGCCAGCAGCTTGGACAGAATGAATCAGCCCCAGCATTTT
CASSLDRMNQPQHF
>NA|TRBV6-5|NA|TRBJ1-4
TGTGCCAGCATGGGGCAGAATAATGAAAAACTGTTTTTT
CASMGQNNEKLFF
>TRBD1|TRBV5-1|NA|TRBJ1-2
TGCGCCAGCAGCTCGATTCCGGGACAGGGGGGCGGCTACACCTTC
CASSSIPGQGGGYTF
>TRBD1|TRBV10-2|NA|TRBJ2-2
TGCGCCAGCAGTAGGACAGGGTACACCGGGGAGCTGTTTTTT
CASSRTGYTGELFF
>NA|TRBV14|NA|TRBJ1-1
TGTGCCAGCAGCCTAGTACAGGGGAACACTGAAGCTTTCTTT
CASSLVQGNTEAFF
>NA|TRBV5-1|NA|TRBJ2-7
TGCGCCAGCAGGAAGGAGGCCTCCTACGAGCAGTACTTC
CASRKEASYEQYF
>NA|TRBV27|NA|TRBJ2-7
TGTGCCAGCTCACAGGGACACGGCGAGCAGTACTTC
CASSQGHGEQYF
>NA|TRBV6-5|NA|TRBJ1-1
TGTGCCAGCAGTTTGATCTCAGGAGCCATGAACACTGAAGCTTTCTTT
CASSLISGAMNTEAFF
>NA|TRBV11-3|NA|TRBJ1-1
TGTGCCAGCAGCTACAAGCCATTTCTTCAGGGGAAAAAGGACACTGAAGCTTTCTTT
CASSYKPFLQGKKDTEAFF
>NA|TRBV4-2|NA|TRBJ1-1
TGTGCCAGCAGCCAAGATCGGATGGGCGGGAACACTGAAGCTTTCTTT
CASSQDRMGGNTEAFF
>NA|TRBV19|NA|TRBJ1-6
TGTGCCTCGGCGGCCCTCGGTGAATATTCACCCCTCCACTTT
CASAALGEYSPLHF
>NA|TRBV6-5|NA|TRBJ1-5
TGTGCCAGCAGACAGGGTCGCGGTCAGCCCCAGCATTTT
CASRQGRGQPQHF
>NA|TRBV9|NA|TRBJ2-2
TGTGCCAGCAGCCCTTACAGGGACACCGGGGAGCTGTTTTTT
CASSPYRDTGELFF
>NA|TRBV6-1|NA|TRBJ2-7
TGTGCCAGCAGTGAACAAGGGTGGCAGGGCGGCGAGCAGTACTTC
CASSEQGWQGGEQYF
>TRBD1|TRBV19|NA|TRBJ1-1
TGTGCCAGTAGTACCAACCCCAGGACAGGGCAAGCTTTCTTT
CASSTNPRTGQAFF
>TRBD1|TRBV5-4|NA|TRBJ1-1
TGTGCCAGCAGCCGACAGGGCATGAACACTGAAGCTTTCTTT
CASSRQGMNTEAFF
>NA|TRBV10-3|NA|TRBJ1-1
TGTGCCATCAGTGATTTTCGGAGGGGTTTACATACTGAAGCTTTCTTT
CAISDFRRGLHTEAFF
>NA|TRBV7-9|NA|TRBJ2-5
TGTGCCAGCAGCCAGACGGAGGGGACCCAGTACTTC
CASSQTEGTQYF
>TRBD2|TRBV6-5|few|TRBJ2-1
TGTGCCAGCAGTTCGGGGGGACTCTTATACAATGAGCAGTTCTTC
CASSSGGLLYNEQFF
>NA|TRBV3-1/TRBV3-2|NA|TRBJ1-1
TGTGCCAGCAGCCTTGCTGATGAAGCTTTCTTT
CASSLADEAFF
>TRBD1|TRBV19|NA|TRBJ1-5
TGTGCCAGTACCCCGACAGGGAATAGCAATCAGCCCCAGCATTTT
CASTPTGNSNQPQHF
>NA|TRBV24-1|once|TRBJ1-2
TGTGCCACCAGTGGCCAGGGTAAGAGTGGCTACACCTTC
CATSGQGKSGYTF
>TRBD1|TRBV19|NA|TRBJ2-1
TGTGCCAGTAGTATAGGGTGGTGGACAGGAACAAATGAGCAGTTCTTC
CASSIGWWTGTNEQFF
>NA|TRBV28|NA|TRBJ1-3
TGTGCCAGCAGTTTTACAGGCTTAAAGGTCACCATATATTTT
CASSFTGLKVTIYF
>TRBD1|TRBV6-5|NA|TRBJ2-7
TGTGCCAGCAGTCAGATAGTGACAGGGAACGAGCAGTACTTC
CASSQIVTGNEQYF
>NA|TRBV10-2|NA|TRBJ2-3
TGCGCCAGCAATTGGCGGGACAGATCGGATACGCAGTATTTT
CASNWRDRSDTQYF
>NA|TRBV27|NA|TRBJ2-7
TGTGCCAGCAGTTTGGACAGCGGATCCCAGTCCCGAAAGGGGGAGCAGTACTTC
CASSLDSGSQSRKGEQYF
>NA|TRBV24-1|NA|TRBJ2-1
TGTGCCACCAGTGATCTCTCCTACAATGAGCAGTTCTTC
CATSDLSYNEQFF
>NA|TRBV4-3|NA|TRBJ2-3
TGCGCCAGCAGTCGCGAGGACAGTAGCACAGATACGCAGTATTTT
CASSREDSSTDTQYF
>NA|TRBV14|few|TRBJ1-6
TGTGCCAGCAGCCGACACAGGGTGAGGGATTCACCCCTCCACTTT
CASSRHRVRDSPLHF
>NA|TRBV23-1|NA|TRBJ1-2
TGCGCCAGCAGTCAAAGGTACCGGATGGACTATGGCTACACCTTC
CASSQRYRMDYGYTF
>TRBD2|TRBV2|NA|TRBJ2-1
TGTGCCAGCAGGGTTAGCGGGAGTGATGAGCAGTTCTTC
CASRVSGSDEQFF
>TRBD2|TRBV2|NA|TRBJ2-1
TGTGCCAGCAGCGCCGGTGGTAGCGGGAGTTGGAATGAGCAGTTCTTC
CASSAGGSGSWNEQFF
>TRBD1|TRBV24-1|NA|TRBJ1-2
TGTGCCACCAGTGATGAACAGGGGGCCTATGGCTACACCTTC
CATSDEQGAYGYTF
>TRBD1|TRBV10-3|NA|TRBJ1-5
TGTGCCATCAGCGCCAAGGACAGGGGAGATCAGCCCCAGCATTTT
CAISAKDRGDQPQHF
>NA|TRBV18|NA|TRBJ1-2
TGTGCCAGCTCACCCCCACCAGGAACACCTAACTATGGCTACACCTTC
CASSPPPGTPNYGYTF
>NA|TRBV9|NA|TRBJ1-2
TGTGCCAGCAGCGTAGCTACGGCAGGGAACTATGGCTACACCTTC
CASSVATAGNYGYTF
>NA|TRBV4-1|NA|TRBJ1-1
TGCGCCAGCAGCCAAGGGGCGGCCCAGGACACTGAAGCTTTCTTT
CASSQGAAQDTEAFF
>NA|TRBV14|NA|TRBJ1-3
TGTGCCAGCAGCCAACCGTTCGCTGGAAACACCATATATTTT
CASSQPFAGNTIYF
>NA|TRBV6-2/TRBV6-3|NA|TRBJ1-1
TGTGCCAGCAGCCCCAGGGCGGAAGCTTTCTTT
CASSPRAEAFF
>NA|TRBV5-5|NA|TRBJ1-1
TGTGCCAGCAGCAGAGAAGATGTCACTGAAGCTTTCTTT
CASSREDVTEAFF
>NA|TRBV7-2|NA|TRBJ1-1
TGTGCCAGCAGGTATAACATCGGGTGGACTGAAGCTTTCTTT
CASRYNIGWTEAFF
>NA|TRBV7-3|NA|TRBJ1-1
TGTGCCAGCAGCTCCGCACAGGGACTGAACACTGAAGCTTTCTTT
CASSSAQGLNTEAFF
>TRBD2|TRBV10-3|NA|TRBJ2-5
TGTGCCTCCCGAGCGGGAAGCGCAGAGACCCAGTACTTC
CASRAGSAETQYF
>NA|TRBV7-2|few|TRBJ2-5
TGTGCCAGCAGCTTCGGGGCTACCCTCCAAGAGACCCAGTACTTC
CASSFGATLQETQYF
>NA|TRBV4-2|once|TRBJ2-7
TGTGCCATTCGGGACTGCGGAAAAGGCGAGCAGTACTTC
CAIRDCGKGEQYF
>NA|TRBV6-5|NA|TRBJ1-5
TGTGCCCCCCCAGCAGAGGCCCAGCATTTT
CAPPAEAQHF
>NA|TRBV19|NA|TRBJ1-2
TGTGCCAGTAGTATCAACAGGTACTATGGCTACACCTTC
CASSINRYYGYTF
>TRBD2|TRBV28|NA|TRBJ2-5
TGTGCCAGCAGGACAAGAATCTCCGGACTAGCGGGGGGACTCCAAGAGACCCAGTACTTC
CASRTRISGLAGGLQETQYF